This entry lists 15 T cell receptor beta chains sequenced from one sample in a study. Adaptor-ligated barcode primers were used to amplify TRBV12-4/TRBJ1-2 clonotypes. One entry per CDR3 protein results from TCRdb running MiXCR on the multiplex PCR reads. The sample consists of 200 or so distinct CDR3 sequences, under 4.5% of them appearing once. Specimen: memory CD4+ T cells sorted from blood. Stated subset: memory CD4+ T cells, CD4+CD45RO+CD25-. These receptors came from a female donor with breast cancer.

This clonotype has a count of ten or more. V is TRBV12-3 or TRBV12-4 and J is TRBJ1-2, with D possibly TRBD1 on 5 matching bases. CDR3 length: 15 amino acids. V gave up 1 base and J gave up 1 base, with 10 bases separating them. DNA of the CDR3: TGTGCCAGCAGTTTAGGACAGACCATTAACTATGGCTACACCTTC. This sequence encodes CASSLGQTINYGYTF.

By frequency in the sample, this clonotype is large (0.1 to 1%). The chain employs TRBV12-3 or TRBV12-4 and TRBJ1-2; perhaps TRBD1 as D (5 bases). This CDR3 is 12 amino acids long. Trimming took 5 bases from V and 4 from J, leaving 8 bases between them. CDR3 sequence: CASSQGFYGYTF. The CDR3 DNA sequence: TGTGCCAGCAGTCAGGGTTTCTATGGCTACACCTTC.

Within the sample, this clonotype is large. The CDR3 sequence is CASSQQGNGGYTF. CDR3 in DNA: TGTGCCAGCAGTCAACAGGGGAATGGTGGCTACACCTTC. This chain links TRBV12-3 or TRBV12-4 with TRBJ1-2, with 7 bases that match TRBD1. The CDR3 is made up of 13 amino acids. V was pared by 5 bases and J by 7 bases, with 7 bases of the junction left unmatched.

This clonotype is categorized as large. The chain is built from TRBV12-3 or TRBV12-4 and TRBJ1-2; no clear D. V was cut by 3 bases and J by 7 bases, with 9 bases left in between. CDR3 length: 12 residues. This CDR3 reads CASSFSGSGYTF. The DNA for the CDR3 is TGTGCCAGCAGTTTTAGTGGGAGTGGCTACACCTTC.

By its share, this clonotype is large. The chain employs TRBV12-3 or TRBV12-4 and TRBJ1-2, with D maybe TRBD1 (6 bases). Trimming cost V 4 bases and J 2 bases, with 14 bases left between them. The CDR3 is 15 residues long. The CDR3 DNA is TGTGCCAGCAGTTCCTATGGCAGGGGAAACTATGGCTACACCTTC. It yields the protein CASSSYGRGNYGYTF.

This clonotype is classed as large. The chain combines TRBV12-3 or TRBV12-4 with TRBJ1-2; D gene ambiguous. Trimming cost V 7 bases and J 0 bases, with 15 bases left between them. The CDR3 sequence is 15 residues long. CDR3 sequence (DNA): TGTGCCAGCACTCAAACAGCTACCGCTAACTATGGCTACACCTTC. Translation: CASTQTATANYGYTF.

By its share, this clonotype is large. This chain joins TRBV12-3 or TRBV12-4 and TRBJ1-2; D perhaps matches TRBD1 (6 bases). This CDR3 is built from 11 residues. V dropped 10 bases and J dropped 2 bases, with 8 bases sitting between them. CDR3 loop: CATGTNYGYTF. The CDR3, as DNA: TGTGCCACCGGGACAAACTATGGCTACACCTTC.

Within the sample, this clonotype is large. The chain joins TRBV12-3 or TRBV12-4 to TRBJ1-2, with 10 bases fitting TRBD1. The ends lost 3 bases at V and 8 bases at J; junction bases unmatched: 6. This CDR3 is 14 amino acids long. CDR3 bases: TGTGCCAGCAGTTTTGGGACAGGGGAAGGCGGCTACACCTTC. Residues: CASSFGTGEGGYTF.

There are a few counts of this clonotype. CDR3 DNA: TGTGCCAGCAGGCGACAGGCGAGCGGCTATGGCTACACCTTC. Translating gives CASRRQASGYGYTF. The rearrangement links TRBV12-3 or TRBV12-4 to TRBJ1-2; weak D call: TRBD1 (6 bases). This CDR3 contains 14 residues. V was clipped by 6 bases and J by 4 bases, with 15 bases between them.

This clonotype is classed as large (0.1 to 1%). This chain joins TRBV12-3 or TRBV12-4 and TRBJ1-2, with D hard to call. The CDR3 runs to 12 residues. Trimming stripped 5 bases from V and 6 bases from J, with 10 bases between. The CDR3 region is CASSLSRNGYTF. In DNA, the CDR3 is TGTGCCAGCAGTCTCTCTCGTAATGGCTACACCTTC.

This clonotype is judged hyperexpanded. This sequence joins TRBV12-3 or TRBV12-4 and TRBJ1-2; tentative D call: TRBD1 (6 bases). The CDR3 spans 15 residues. V shed 6 bases and J shed 2 bases, with 16 bases lying between them. DNA for the CDR3: TGTGCCAGCAGCCCCAGGACAGTACCGAACTATGGCTACACCTTC. It yields the protein CASSPRTVPNYGYTF.

Judged by abundance, this clonotype is hyperexpanded. This chain connects TRBV12-3 or TRBV12-4 to TRBJ1-2; D gene ambiguous. The CDR3 has 11 residues. The V end was cut by 5 bases, the J end by 7 bases, with 8 bases between. CDR3 nucleotides: TGTGCCAGCAGTGCTAGGGCTGGCTACACCTTC. Translated, it gives CASSARAGYTF.

By sample share, this clonotype is large (0.1 to 1%). The chain recombines TRBV12-3 or TRBV12-4 with TRBJ1-2, with 8 bases identical to TRBD1. V was clipped by 5 bases and J by 4 bases; unmatched bases: 9. The CDR3 spans 15 residues. DNA for the CDR3: TGTGCCAGCAGTACAGGACAGGGCAGGATCTATGGCTACACCTTC. This gives the protein CASSTGQGRIYGYTF.

This clonotype is large (0.1 to 1%). The rearrangement joins TRBV12-3 or TRBV12-4 to TRBJ1-2; D is undetermined. Trimming left V 8 bases short and J 1 base short, with 17 bases between. The CDR3 is 15 residues long. CDR3 loop: CASFTTNRINYGYTF. For the CDR3, the DNA is TGTGCCAGCTTCACTACCAATAGGATTAACTATGGCTACACCTTC.

By sample share, this clonotype is large. The chain links TRBV12-3 or TRBV12-4 to TRBJ1-2; possibly TRBD1 for D (5 bases). CDR3 length: 13 amino acids. V was trimmed by 1 base and J by 6 bases, leaving 9 bases between them. In nucleotides, the CDR3 is TGTGCCAGCAGTTTAGATAGAGGGGATGGCTACACCTTC. This sequence encodes CASSLDRGDGYTF.